This T cell receptor (beta chain) was captured in a study of vaccination effects on CD4 cells after COVID-19. Comments on this clone: The antigen is undetermined.

Sequencing was performed with immunoSEQ multiplex PCR; in TCRdb, only in-frame clones are kept and a portion is missing. Here the sample spans 50,000 to 75,000 clones, roughly 79% being singletons. Prior to sequencing, the ViraFEST assay stimulated PBMC with viral peptide pools, which expanded the antigen-specific CD4+ T cells. Having been cultured for less than 12 days, the cells underwent CD4+ T cell isolation. Trimming removed 3 bases from V and 1 base from J, with 11 bases in between. CDR1 is SGHRS and CDR2 is YFSETQ in the germline V gene. This CDR3 contains 15 residues. This rearrangement joins TRBV5-1 to TRBJ1-5, with D hard to call. This sequence was found in a human donor who received a COVID-19 vaccine. Sequencing used CD4+ T cells from PBMCs cultured with HCoV-229E spike peptides, obtained before COVID-19 vaccination. DNA of the CDR3: TGCGCCAGCAGCTATCGTCCGGGGAGCAATCAGCCCCAGCATTTT. This sequence encodes CASSYRPGSNQPQHF.